This entry concerns a single TCR beta chain. Produced via immunoSEQ multiplex PCR; TCRdb's table is partial and in-frame only. The sample holds roughly 30,000 clones, approximately 90% seen once. V shed 5 bases and J 7 bases; nucleotides not matched to a gene: 9. The V gene's germline CDR1 is LNHNV and CDR2 YYDKDF (reference sequence). CDR3 length: 16 amino acids. This specimen comes from a study of T cell changes during pregnancy in multiple sclerosis. V is TRBV15 and J is TRBJ2-1; 12 nucleotides agree with TRBD2. The source of this sequence is a female donor in good health, enrolled as a control in a pregnancy study. The sequences come from CD4+ T cells from peripheral blood mononuclear cells, collected in the first trimester of pregnancy. The CDR3 nucleotides read TGTGCCACCAGCGGGAAGCTAGCGGGGGGGCTAAATGAGCAGTTCTTC. This sequence encodes CATSGKLAGGLNEQFF. Supplemented by reference TRBV15 and TRBJ2-1, the full variable domain reads DAMVIQNPRYQVTQFGKPVTLSCSQTLNHNVMYWYQQKSSQAPKLLFHYYDKDFNNEADTPDNFQSRRPNTSFCFLDIRSPGLGDTAMYLCATSGKLAGGLNEQFFGPGTRLTVL.